Sequencing of this T cell receptor beta chain was carried out in a study of blood T cell repertoires in COVID-19. Clones were sequenced by immunoSEQ multiplex PCR, and TCRdb holds only the in-frame ones, with some missing. Of approximately 250,000 clones listed, around 88% are singletons. This CDR3 has 15 residues. Germline V gives CDR1 SEHNR, CDR2 FQNEAQ (reference sequence). Trimming took off 7 bases at V and 3 bases at J, with 17 bases between the two ends. The receptor comes from a woman in her 40s with acute COVID-19. V is TRBV7-9 and J is TRBJ2-3; D is perhaps TRBD2 (5 bases). The sample consisted of PBMCs or T cells enriched from blood (not recorded which). In DNA form, the CDR3 reads TGTGCCAGCATCCCCCGGGATCGGGGAACAGATACGCAGTATTTT. Protein: CASIPRDRGTDTQYF.